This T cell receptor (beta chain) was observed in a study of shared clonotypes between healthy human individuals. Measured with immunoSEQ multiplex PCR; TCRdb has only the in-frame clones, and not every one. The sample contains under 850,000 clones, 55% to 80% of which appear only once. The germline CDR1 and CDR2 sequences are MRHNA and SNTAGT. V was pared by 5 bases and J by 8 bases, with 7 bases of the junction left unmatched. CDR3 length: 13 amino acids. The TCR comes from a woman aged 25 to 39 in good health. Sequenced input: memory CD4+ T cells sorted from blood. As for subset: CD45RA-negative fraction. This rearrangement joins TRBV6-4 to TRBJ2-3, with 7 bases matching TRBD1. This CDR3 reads CASSSDRDGTQYF. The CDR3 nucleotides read TGTGCCAGCAGTTCCGACAGGGATGGTACGCAGTATTTT.